This T cell receptor beta chain was documented in a study of T cell clonality in common variable immunodeficiency. Sequencing used immunoSEQ multiplex PCR; TCRdb keeps in-frame clones, though not all of them. This sample comprises roughly 5,000 clones, none seen once only. This clone came up many times. Its antigen is unknown. The CDR3 is cut off 3 residues early in the read; its end comes from the germline J gene. Most patients and controls had Caucasian heritage. Study observations and caveats: Authors noted CVID clonality's cause needs subpopulation repertoire sequencing. In common variable immunodeficiency, TCR beta chains reportedly carried fewer deletions and N-nucleotide insertions.

The junction had 4 bases not matched to a gene; V was cut back by 3 bases and J by 3 bases. This CDR3 spans 14 amino acids. Germline V lookup: CDR1 KGHSH, CDR2 LQKENI. The sequencing sample was made of peripheral blood mononuclear cells. This chain connects TRBV18 to TRBJ2-7; 8 positions agree with TRBD2. The TCR originated in a human donor with common variable immunodeficiency. CDR3 bases read: TGTGCCAGCTCACCGGGACTAGGGCACTACGAG. It is translated as CASSPGLGHYE. The whole CDR3 sequence reads CASSPGLGHYEQYF.